The 13 T cell receptor beta chains presented below share a single source sample, sequenced in a study of blood T cell repertoires in COVID-19. Clones were read by immunoSEQ multiplex PCR, and TCRdb kept only the in-frame ones, dropping some. Seen here are some 240,000 clones, roughly 81% observed once, and the top ten hold 7.5%. The specimen was peripheral blood. The origin of the receptors is a woman aged 80 or over with COVID-19, enrolled during active disease.

This clone was counted a single time. V is TRBV19 and J is TRBJ2-3, with 10 bases matching TRBD1. V dropped 2 bases and J dropped 4; count of bases not matched to a gene: 6. Germline CDR1 and CDR2: LNHDA and SQIVND (reference sequence). The CDR3 consists of 16 residues. DNA for the CDR3: TGTGCCAGTAGTATACTAAGGACAGGGGGTGCAGATACGCAGTATTTT. This encodes CASSILRTGGADTQYF.

The CDR3 DNA sequence: TGTGCCAGCAGTTACTCAGGGCCAGGGCGACAAGAGACCCAGTACTTC. It codes for CASSYSGPGRQETQYF. V gene TRBV6-5 combines with J gene TRBJ2-5, with D possibly matching TRBD1 (5 bases). Trimming shortened V by 0 bases and J by 2 bases, and 13 bases separated the two germline ends. From germline, CDR1 is MNHEY and CDR2 SVGAGI. This CDR3 has 16 residues.

The V call is TRBV6-2 or TRBV6-3, the J call TRBJ2-2; TRBD2 is a possible D gene (5 bases). The V gene lost 0 bases and the J gene lost 6 bases, with 11 bases spanning the gap. Germline CDR1 reads MNHEY; CDR2 reads SVGEGT. The CDR3 runs 15 residues. The CDR3 loop reads CASSYSRGLAGELFF. The CDR3 nucleotides read TGTGCCAGCAGTTACTCCCGGGGATTGGCCGGGGAGCTGTTTTTT.

For the CDR3, the DNA is TGTGCCAGTAGTATTCCGGTGAGCTCTGGAAACACCATATATTTT. As protein: CASSIPVSSGNTIYF. The chain couples TRBV19 to TRBJ1-3; no clear D. The CDR3 sequence is 15 residues long. Between the trimmed V and J ends, which lost 3 bases and 0 bases, there was a span of 9 bases. CDR1 is LNHDA, CDR2 SQIVND, per germline (reference sequence).

The chain recombines TRBV29-1 with TRBJ1-1, with D perhaps TRBD1 (6 bases). Looked up from germline, CDR1 is SQVTM and CDR2 is ANQGSEA. V gave up 0 bases and J gave up 6 bases, with 8 bases separating them. The CDR3 contains 12 residues. CDR3 DNA: TGCAGCGTTGAAGAGGGGGCCGCTGAAGCTTTCTTT. As protein: CSVEEGAAEAFF.

The chain links TRBV9 to TRBJ2-1; the match to TRBD2 covers 10 bases. V shed 4 bases and J 6 bases; nucleotides not matched to a gene: 7. CDR3 length: 15 amino acids. CDR1 and CDR2 (germline): SGDLS, YYNGEE. CDR3: CASSSAPSGSNEQFF. The CDR3 nucleotides read TGTGCCAGCAGCTCAGCTCCTAGCGGGAGCAATGAGCAGTTCTTC.

The gene calls are TRBV2 and TRBJ2-2; a weak D match, TRBD2 (7 bases). The V gene lost 1 base and the J gene lost 4 bases, with 10 bases spanning the gap. Germline V lookup: CDR1 SNHLY, CDR2 FYNNEI. The CDR3 spans 15 residues. This chain's CDR3 is CASSEERGGTGELFF. The CDR3 bases are TGTGCCAGCAGTGAAGAGAGGGGGGGCACCGGGGAGCTGTTTTTT.

This chain uses TRBV6-6 with TRBJ1-6, with D hard to call. The CDR3 spans 16 residues. Germline V gives CDR1 MNHNY, CDR2 SVGAGI (reference sequence). V gave up 6 bases and J gave up 3 bases, with 15 bases separating them. Written as DNA, the CDR3 is TGTGCCAGCAGGTGGACGGACGGAGGCTATAATTCACCCCTCCACTTT. It yields the protein CASRWTDGGYNSPLHF.

This clone was found a few times. One junction end does not reproduce the germline sequence, and a read error may be involved. The chain joins TRBV7-8 to TRBJ1-1; possible D gene TRBD1, 5 bases. Germline V gene sequence: CDR1 SGHVS, CDR2 FQNEAQ. The CDR3 spans 14 residues. CDR3 loop: CASSLGQLNTEAFF. As DNA, the CDR3 is TGTGCCAGCAGCTTAGGACAGTTGAATACTGAAGCTTTCTTT.

The CDR3 coding sequence is TGTGCCAGCAGTTCGGAAACCGGGAGAGGAGCTTTCTTT. This translates into CASSSETGRGAFF. This rearrangement joins TRBV6-2 or TRBV6-3 to TRBJ1-1, with no clear D. Trimming cost V 4 bases and J 10 bases, with 16 bases left between them. This CDR3 is 13 amino acids long. Germline CDR1 is MNHEY and CDR2 is SVGEGT.

The genes are TRBV4-1 and TRBJ2-3, with 9 bases that match TRBD2. J was trimmed by 4 bases and V by 4 bases; bases with no gene match: 3. The CDR3 covers 14 residues. Germline V gene sequence: CDR1 MGHRA, CDR2 YSYEKL. The CDR3 region is CASSRPSGADTQYF. CDR3 nucleotides: TGCGCCAGCAGCCGTCCTAGCGGGGCAGATACGCAGTATTTT.

The chain links TRBV7-2 to TRBJ1-5, with D possibly being TRBD1 (6 bases). The CDR3 runs to 15 residues. V was trimmed by 0 bases and J by 10 bases, leaving 16 bases between them. CDR1 and CDR2 from the germline V gene are SGHTA and FQGNSA. CDR3 protein: CASSLAGTTKLPQHF. DNA for the CDR3: TGTGCCAGCAGCTTAGCAGGGACAACTAAGTTACCCCAGCATTTT.

J is TRBJ2-2 and V is TRBV30; maybe TRBD1 (6 bases). V gave up 2 bases and J gave up 6 bases, with 10 bases separating them. The germline V gene has CDR1 GTSNPN and CDR2 SVGIG (reference sequence). The CDR3 length is 13 residues. In nucleotides, the CDR3 is TGTGCCTGGAGTACAGGGCCAGCCGGGGAGCTGTTTTTT. As protein: CAWSTGPAGELFF.